The 32 T cell receptor beta chains below come from one sample, sequenced in a study of cytomegalovirus exposure and HLA in healthy donors. PCR primers comprised 60 Vbeta and 13 Jbeta primers. The table came from immunoSEQ multiplex PCR; TCRdb's copy has only in-frame clones and leaves some out. The data hold about 31,000 clones, with 35% to 50% observed a single time. The sample taken for sequencing was PBMCs. The origin of the receptors is a woman between 45 and 60 years old in good health and CMV-seronegative.

The V and J genes are TRBV9 and TRBJ2-2; TRBD1 agrees at 9 bases. From germline, CDR1 is SGDLS and CDR2 YYNGEE. The ends lost 0 bases at V and 6 bases at J; junction bases unmatched: 6. This CDR3 is 16 amino acids long. The CDR3 spells CASSVVGQGGAGELFF. The CDR3 nucleotides are TGTGCCAGCAGCGTAGTGGGACAGGGAGGAGCCGGGGAGCTGTTTTTT.

The chain combines TRBV5-4 with TRBJ1-1, with D tentatively TRBD1 (5 bases). Trimming took off 6 bases at V and 4 bases at J, with 22 bases between the two ends. CDR3 length: 16 residues. Per germline, CDR1 SGHNT and CDR2 YYREEE (reference sequence). The chain's CDR3 is CASTPRMGMGGTEAFF. The CDR3 DNA reads TGTGCCAGCACCCCCAGGATGGGGATGGGGGGCACTGAAGCTTTCTTT.

The CDR3 reads CSVAVSGQGQAGYTF. CDR3 DNA: TGCAGCGTTGCCGTTTCAGGACAGGGGCAGGCTGGCTACACCTTC. V is TRBV29-1 and J is TRBJ1-2, with 9 bases lining up with TRBD1. This CDR3 is 15 amino acids long. Germline-derived CDR1 and CDR2 are SQVTM and ANQGSEA. Unmatched junction bases numbered 13, after V lost 4 bases and J lost 7 bases.

This clone was seen only a few times. For the CDR3, the DNA is TGTGCCAGCAGTGAAGTTGGGCTAGCGGGAGGGGTGGACATTCAGTACTTC. Its protein product is CASSEVGLAGGVDIQYF. This chain connects TRBV6-1 to TRBJ2-4; TRBD2 agrees at 12 bases. The germline V gene has CDR1 MNHNS and CDR2 SASEGT. Unmatched junction bases numbered 9, after V lost 1 base and J lost 8 bases. CDR3 length: 17 amino acids.

This clone has just a few counts. V usage is TRBV28 and J usage is TRBJ2-2; 8 bases match TRBD1. Trimming cost V 7 bases and J 3 bases; bases outside gene matches: 7. The CDR3 length is 15 residues. CDR1 MDHEN and CDR2 SYDVKM come from the germline V gene. CDR3 nucleotide sequence: TGTGCCAGCACGACCCTACAGGGGGACACCGGGGAGCTGTTTTTT. Encoded protein: CASTTLQGDTGELFF.

The CDR3 DNA is TGTGCCAGCACCCTGTGGGGTGGACAGGGGTCCAATGAGCAGTTCTTC. As protein: CASTLWGGQGSNEQFF. The chain links TRBV7-2 to TRBJ2-1, with 9 bases that match TRBD1. The ends lost 7 bases at V and 6 bases at J; junction bases unmatched: 13. The CDR3 contains 16 residues. Germline V gene data show CDR1 as SGHTA and CDR2 as FQGNSA.

This clone was counted only a few times. J is TRBJ2-5 and V is TRBV15; 9 nucleotides match TRBD1. Germline values: CDR1 LNHNV, CDR2 YYDKDF (reference sequence). V gave up 1 base and J gave up 2 bases; unmatched junction bases: 5. The CDR3 covers 16 residues. The CDR3 sequence is CATSRGRDRDQETQYF. In nucleotides, the CDR3 is TGTGCCACCAGCAGAGGGAGGGACAGGGATCAAGAGACCCAGTACTTC.

This clone appeared a few times. This chain links TRBV5-1 with TRBJ2-2, with D perhaps matching TRBD1 (6 bases). V lost 3 bases and J lost 2, with 11 bases in between. Germline CDR1 is SGHRS and CDR2 is YFSETQ. The CDR3 loop spans 15 amino acids. The CDR3 region has the DNA TGCGCCAGCAGCTCTTTAGGGGGAAACACCGGGGAGCTGTTTTTT. This encodes CASSSLGGNTGELFF.

V gene TRBV28 combines with J gene TRBJ2-3, with D possibly being TRBD1 (6 bases). This CDR3 comprises 14 residues. Germline V gives CDR1 MDHEN, CDR2 SYDVKM. The V gene lost 8 bases and the J gene lost 2 bases, with 14 bases spanning the gap. The CDR3 DNA reads TGTGCCAGCGTCTTAGACAGGATCACAGATACGCAGTATTTT. It yields the protein CASVLDRITDTQYF. Full variable domain (remainder filled in from reference TRBV28 and TRBJ2-3): DVKVTQSSRYLVKRTGEKVFLECVQDMDHENMFWYRQDPGLGLRLIYFSYDVKMKEKGDIPEGYSVSREKKERFSLILESASTNQTSMYLCASVLDRITDTQYFGPGTRLTVL.

The rearrangement uses TRBV30 and TRBJ1-1; no clear D gene. The CDR3 spans 14 residues. Germline V gives CDR1 GTSNPN, CDR2 SVGIG (reference sequence). Trimming left V 2 bases short and J 5 bases short, with 15 bases between. The CDR3 DNA is TGTGCCTGGAGTTTAGACACCGGGGATACTGAAGCTTTCTTT. Amino acids: CAWSLDTGDTEAFF.

As to this clone: A read error may account for a junction end that differs from germline. This chain connects TRBV18 to TRBJ1-1, with 7 positions matching TRBD1. Per germline, CDR1 KGHSH and CDR2 LQKENI. The CDR3 loop spans 13 amino acids. DNA of the CDR3: TGTGCCAGCTCGCCACAGGGGTTCACTGAAGCTTTCTTT. This gives the protein CASSPQGFTEAFF.

Written as DNA, the CDR3 is TGTGCCAGCAGTTTATACGGGGAGAGCTCTGGAAACACCATATATTTT. It specifies CASSLYGESSGNTIYF. The V and J genes are TRBV27 and TRBJ1-3; D gene ambiguous. V was pared by 1 base and J by 0 bases, with 10 bases between. This CDR3 spans 16 amino acids. Per the germline V gene, CDR1 is MNHEY and CDR2 is SMNVEV (reference sequence).

The chain combines TRBV6-6 with TRBJ2-3; TRBD2 aligns across 14 bases. The CDR3 length is 16 residues. The germline V gene encodes CDR1 MNHNY and CDR2 SVGAGI (reference sequence). The V segment lost 5 bases and the J segment 6 bases; nucleotides outside the gene matches: 7. The chain's CDR3 is CASSSRTSGRSDTQYF. In DNA form, the CDR3 reads TGTGCCAGCAGTAGCCGGACTAGCGGGAGGTCCGATACGCAGTATTTT.

The chain carries TRBV15 and TRBJ2-1; 7 bases map to TRBD2. Germline CDR1 and CDR2: LNHNV and YYDKDF (reference sequence). The ends lost 9 bases at V and 2 bases at J; junction bases unmatched: 7. CDR3 length: 14 residues. The CDR3 sequence: CATYGGRTYNEQFF. For the CDR3, the DNA is TGTGCCACGTACGGGGGGAGGACCTACAATGAGCAGTTCTTC.

CDR3 in DNA: TGTGCCAGCAGCTTACTTGTCGGGAGTAGCGGGAGGGCCAACGAGCAGTACTTC. It translates to CASSLLVGSSGRANEQYF. The rearrangement links TRBV7-8 to TRBJ2-7; 11 bases align to TRBD2. Germline CDR1 reads SGHVS; CDR2 reads FQNEAQ. V lost 2 bases to trimming and J lost 5 bases; unmatched junction nucleotides: 14. The CDR3 sequence is 18 residues long.

The rearrangement joins TRBV19 to TRBJ2-2; TRBD1 matches at 12 bases. Germline CDR1 and CDR2: LNHDA and SQIVND (reference sequence). The CDR3 is 18 residues long. Unmatched junction bases numbered 8, after V lost 1 base and J lost 5 bases. The CDR3 reads CASSIGRDRGRGTGELFF. The CDR3 nucleotides read TGTGCCAGTAGTATAGGTCGGGACAGGGGGCGAGGAACCGGGGAGCTGTTTTTT.

The chain couples TRBV7-2 to TRBJ1-2; D may be TRBD1 (5 bases). In germline, CDR1 is SGHTA, CDR2 FQGNSA. With 1 base removed from V and 7 bases from J, the gap between germline ends came to 22 bases. The CDR3 covers 17 residues. The CDR3 region is CASSLGIGQGGVFGYTF. In DNA form, the CDR3 reads TGTGCCAGCAGCTTAGGAATTGGACAAGGTGGGGTCTTTGGCTACACCTTC.

The V gene is TRBV27, the J gene TRBJ2-1, with D tentatively TRBD2 (6 bases). The V gene lost 3 bases and the J gene lost 0 bases, with 15 bases spanning the gap. CDR3 length: 17 residues. Germline V gives CDR1 MNHEY, CDR2 SMNVEV (reference sequence). CDR3 DNA sequence: TGTGCCAGCAGTTTTGGGGAAGCGGGTAGCTCCTACAATGAGCAGTTCTTC. Protein product: CASSFGEAGSSYNEQFF.

This rearrangement joins TRBV5-1 to TRBJ2-2; TRBD1 matches at 9 bases. Trimming cost V 0 bases and J 4 bases; bases outside gene matches: 4. The CDR3 sequence is 16 residues long. From germline, CDR1 is SGHRS and CDR2 YFSETQ. CDR3 region: CASSLEVTGGTGELFF. The CDR3 DNA is TGCGCCAGCAGCTTGGAGGTGACAGGGGGCACCGGGGAGCTGTTTTTT.

The genes are TRBV25-1 and TRBJ1-3; perhaps TRBD1 as D (6 bases). There are 17 residues in the CDR3. Germline CDR1 MGHDK, CDR2 SYGVNS. Trimming shortened V by 4 bases and J by 1 base, and 17 bases separated the two germline ends. The CDR3, as DNA: TGTGCCAGCAGTGGATCCTTTACAGGGAGTTCTGGAAACACCATATATTTT. Protein: CASSGSFTGSSGNTIYF.

J is TRBJ2-3 and V is TRBV10-1; 9 positions match TRBD2. CDR3 length: 16 amino acids. V was pared by 6 bases and J by 0 bases, with 7 bases of the junction left unmatched. Looked up from germline, CDR1 is WNHNN and CDR2 is SYGVQD (reference sequence). The DNA for the CDR3 is TGCGCCAGCAGCCAAGGGACTAGCTGGAGCACAGATACGCAGTATTTT. It codes for CASSQGTSWSTDTQYF.

The rearrangement links TRBV5-1 to TRBJ1-2; D ambiguous. Per germline, CDR1 SGHRS and CDR2 YFSETQ. CDR3 length equals 14 residues. Trimming removed 0 bases from V and 8 bases from J, with 14 bases in between. CDR3 DNA sequence: TGCGCCAGCAGCTTGGAGTCGGCAGGTGCAGGCTACACCTTC. Translated, it gives CASSLESAGAGYTF.

J is TRBJ2-5 and V is TRBV6-5; D is undetermined. The end of the DNA is better explained by TRBJ2-7, so the J call may be wrong. CDR1 is MNHEY and CDR2 is SVGAGI in the germline V gene. This CDR3 is built from 14 residues. The DNA for the CDR3 is TGTGCCAGCAGTTACGGGCTGATTTCCTACGAGCAGTACTTC. This sequence encodes CASSYGLISYEQYF.

This clone has just one count. The chain combines TRBV5-1 with TRBJ1-6; 7 bases match TRBD1. Germline V gives CDR1 SGHRS, CDR2 YFSETQ. This CDR3 has 16 residues. V lost 4 bases and J lost 9; bases outside the gene matches: 13. CDR3 coding DNA: TGCGCCAGCAGCCTGAACGTAGGGGGCGAGATTTCACCCCTCCACTTT. It codes for CASSLNVGGEISPLHF. The full variable domain, rest sourced from reference TRBV5-1 and TRBJ1-6, is KAGVTQTPRYLIKTRGQQVTLSCSPISGHRSVSWYQQTPGQGLQFLFEYFSETQRNKGNFPGRFSGRQFSNSRSEMNVSTLELGDSALYLCASSLNVGGEISPLHFGNGTRLTVT.

The chain recombines TRBV5-4 with TRBJ2-2; tentative D call: TRBD1 (7 bases). The CDR3 covers 17 residues. Deletions cut 0 bases from V and 0 bases from J, with 12 bases between. Germline values: CDR1 SGHNT, CDR2 YYREEE (reference sequence). As DNA, the CDR3 is TGTGCCAGCAGCTTGGCCAGGGGGGCCACGAACACCGGGGAGCTGTTTTTT. Translation: CASSLARGATNTGELFF.

This clone turned up a few times. The chain recombines TRBV21-1 with TRBJ2-3; the D segment call TRBD1 is taken from the table without a DNA check. TRBV21-1 is listed as a pseudogene. This CDR3 contains 15 residues. For the CDR3, the DNA is TGTGCCACCAAGTTTGGGCAGGGGGGCACAGATACGCAGTATTTT. Amino acid sequence: CATKFGQGGTDTQYF.

The chain uses TRBV30 and TRBJ1-1, with TRBD1 as a possible D gene (6 bases). CDR1 GTSNPN and CDR2 SVGIG come from the germline V gene (reference sequence). The CDR3 length is 12 residues. CDR3 loop: CAHVQGRTEAFF. CDR3 in DNA: TGTGCACATGTACAGGGAAGAACTGAAGCTTTCTTT.

This clone was picked up one time. The gene calls are TRBV6-1 and TRBJ1-1; D ambiguous. CDR1 is MNHNS and CDR2 is SASEGT in the germline V gene. The CDR3 is 15 residues long. Trimming shortened V by 7 bases and J by 3 bases, and 18 bases separated the two germline ends. The CDR3 loop reads CASTGGVAGDTEAFF. In DNA form, the CDR3 reads TGTGCCAGCACGGGTGGGGTTGCGGGAGACACTGAAGCTTTCTTT.

This chain links TRBV6-4 with TRBJ1-2, with 9 bases matching TRBD1. V lost 6 bases and J lost 4; bases outside the gene matches: 9. Germline V lookup: CDR1 MRHNA, CDR2 SNTAGT. CDR3 size: 15 residues. Written as DNA, the CDR3 is TGTGCCAGCAGGGCCGGGACAGGGCTCCGCTATGGCTACACCTTC. This codes for CASRAGTGLRYGYTF.

Only a few counts were recorded for this clone. The gene calls are TRBV5-6 and TRBJ2-7; 9 positions match TRBD1. The CDR3 covers 16 residues. Looked up from germline, CDR1 is SGHDT and CDR2 is YYEEEE. Trimming at V came to 0 bases and at J to 0 bases, leaving 4 bases not matched to a gene. CDR3 nucleotide sequence: TGTGCCAGCAGCTTGGTGGGACAGGGACCCTCCTACGAGCAGTACTTC. It encodes CASSLVGQGPSYEQYF.

The chain couples TRBV7-9 to TRBJ2-7; 9 nucleotides line up with TRBD2. The germline gives CDR1 SEHNR, CDR2 FQNEAQ (reference sequence). V lost 3 bases to trimming and J lost 4 bases; unmatched junction nucleotides: 16. The CDR3 sequence is 18 residues long. The CDR3 sequence: CASSFGQVVREGLYEQYF. Here the CDR3 DNA reads TGTGCCAGCAGCTTTGGACAGGTAGTGCGGGAGGGTTTGTACGAGCAGTACTTC.

This chain links TRBV2 with TRBJ2-7, with 11 bases matching TRBD1. Trimming removed 8 bases from V and 1 base from J; junction bases left unmatched: 4. There are 14 residues in the CDR3. Germline CDR1 reads SNHLY; CDR2 reads FYNNEI. CDR3 amino acids: CASSGQGASYEQYF. The CDR3 DNA is TGTGCCAGCTCCGGACAGGGGGCGTCCTACGAGCAGTACTTC.